These T cell receptor beta chains were read from a single sample in a study of T cell repertoires in cytomegalovirus infection. Antigen specificity for these receptors is unknown. Each CDR3 protein is one row after TCRdb ran MiXCR on the reads. Counted here are 200,000 to 250,000 distinct CDR3 sequences, about 38% occurring once; the ten biggest clones make up around 64%. Material: CD8+ T cells from cultured PBMCs, obtained from culture after CMV antigen stimulation. These receptors all come from a human donor in good health (CMV status not recorded). Some clones in this sample may be carry-over from other donors' samples. CDR3s include the opening cysteine and the closing phenylalanine or tryptophan. D genes are given only for firm matches. A row's size may be missing; if present it is once, few, many or a size class.

clone size,V gene,D gene,J gene,CDR3 protein,CDR3 DNA
.,TRBV28,.,TRBJ2-7,CASSRTGSSYEQYF,TGTGCCAGCAGCCGGACGGGGAGCTCCTACGAGCAGTACTTC
few,TRBV15,.,TRBJ2-4,CATSREKGRMNIQYF,TGTGCCACCAGCAGAGAGAAGGGCAGGATGAACATTCAGTACTTC
.,TRBV27,.,TRBJ2-7,CASSLDFPSYEQYF,TGTGCCAGCAGTTTAGACTTCCCTTCCTACGAGCAGTACTTC
few,TRBV27,.,TRBJ2-7,CASSLVKVQVYEQYF,TGTGCCAGCAGTTTAGTTAAGGTCCAGGTCTACGAGCAGTACTTC
.,TRBV4-2,TRBD1,TRBJ2-7,CASSQGQGSEQYF,TGTGCCAGCAGCCAGGGACAGGGGAGCGAGCAGTACTTC
few,TRBV7-8,.,TRBJ1-6,CASSLVGRVSYNSPLHF,TGTGCCAGCAGCTTAGTCGGCAGGGTCTCCTATAATTCACCCCTCCACTTT
once,TRBV27,TRBD1,TRBJ2-1,CASSPRDRGSNEQFF,TGTGCCAGCAGTCCCCGGGACAGGGGTTCCAATGAGCAGTTCTTC
few,TRBV7-9,.,TRBJ2-1,CASSPSRIHYNEQFF,TGTGCCAGCAGCCCGTCCCGGATACATTACAATGAGCAGTTCTTC
.,TRBV7-3,.,TRBJ2-1,CASSPRSSGHNEQFF,TGTGCCAGCAGCCCCCGCTCGAGTGGCCACAATGAGCAGTTCTTC
few,TRBV7-8,TRBD2,TRBJ2-7,CASSPFGTSNEQYF,TGTGCCAGCAGCCCTTTCGGGACTAGCAACGAGCAGTACTTC
many,TRBV6-1,TRBD1,TRBJ2-7,CASSSGDRTSEQYF,TGTGCCAGCAGTTCCGGGGACAGGACGTCCGAGCAGTACTTC
.,TRBV12-3/TRBV12-4,TRBD1,TRBJ2-1,CASSSTGDPYNEQFF,TGTGCCAGCAGTTCGACAGGGGATCCCTACAATGAGCAGTTCTTC
.,TRBV7-2,.,TRBJ1-1,CASSPVWQGNTEAFF,TGTGCCAGCAGCCCCGTTTGGCAGGGGAACACTGAAGCTTTCTTT
few,TRBV6-6,TRBD1,TRBJ1-1,CASSSRGGRNTEAFF,TGTGCCAGCAGTTCCAGAGGGGGCAGGAACACTGAAGCTTTCTTT
.,TRBV5-6,TRBD1,TRBJ1-2,CASSSLLTGGDAFYGYTF,TGTGCCAGCAGCTCACTATTGACAGGGGGCGATGCCTTCTATGGCTACACCTTC
.,TRBV7-9,TRBD2,TRBJ2-3,CASSSTLAVGPTDTQYF,TGTGCCAGCAGCTCGACCCTAGCGGTAGGACCCACAGATACGCAGTATTTT
.,TRBV28,TRBD2,TRBJ2-1,CASSWASGSNEQFF,TGTGCCAGCAGCTGGGCTAGCGGAAGTAATGAGCAGTTCTTC
.,TRBV30,TRBD1,TRBJ2-7,CAWSLGAGTGFDEQYF,TGTGCCTGGAGCCTAGGTGCCGGGACAGGGTTTGACGAGCAGTACTTC
few,TRBV12-3/TRBV12-4,.,TRBJ2-7,CASSFEGGLSSYEQYF,TGTGCCAGCAGTTTTGAGGGGGGGCTTAGCTCCTACGAGCAGTACTTC
.,TRBV5-4,TRBD2,TRBJ2-1,CASSLMTSGREEEFF,TGTGCCAGCAGCTTGATGACTAGCGGGAGGGAAGAAGAGTTCTTC
.,TRBV7-2,TRBD1,TRBJ2-7,CASSTDRGPYEQYF,TGTGCCAGCAGCACAGACAGGGGGCCTTACGAGCAGTACTTC
.,TRBV6-1,.,TRBJ2-1,CASSELGGGIDNEQFF,TGTGCCAGCAGTGAACTCGGAGGGGGCATAGACAATGAGCAGTTCTTC
few,TRBV18,.,TRBJ2-1,CASSLSPFRNNEQFF,TGTGCCAGCTCACTAAGTCCCTTTCGGAACAATGAGCAGTTCTTC
.,TRBV7-8,TRBD1,TRBJ2-5,CASSFDHRGTQETQYF,TGTGCCAGCAGCTTCGACCACAGGGGAACGCAAGAGACCCAGTACTTC
.,TRBV7-9,TRBD1,TRBJ1-6,CASSPEGTVLSPLHF,TGTGCCAGCAGCCCTGAAGGGACAGTTTTATCACCCCTCCACTTT
.,TRBV12-3/TRBV12-4,TRBD1,TRBJ2-3,CASSPDRTPTPVGQYF,TGTGCCAGCAGTCCGGACAGGACGCCAACCCCAGTCGGGCAGTATTTT
.,TRBV5-1,TRBD1,TRBJ1-2,CASSFSDRDNYGYTF,TGCGCCAGCAGCTTTAGCGACAGGGACAACTATGGCTACACCTTC